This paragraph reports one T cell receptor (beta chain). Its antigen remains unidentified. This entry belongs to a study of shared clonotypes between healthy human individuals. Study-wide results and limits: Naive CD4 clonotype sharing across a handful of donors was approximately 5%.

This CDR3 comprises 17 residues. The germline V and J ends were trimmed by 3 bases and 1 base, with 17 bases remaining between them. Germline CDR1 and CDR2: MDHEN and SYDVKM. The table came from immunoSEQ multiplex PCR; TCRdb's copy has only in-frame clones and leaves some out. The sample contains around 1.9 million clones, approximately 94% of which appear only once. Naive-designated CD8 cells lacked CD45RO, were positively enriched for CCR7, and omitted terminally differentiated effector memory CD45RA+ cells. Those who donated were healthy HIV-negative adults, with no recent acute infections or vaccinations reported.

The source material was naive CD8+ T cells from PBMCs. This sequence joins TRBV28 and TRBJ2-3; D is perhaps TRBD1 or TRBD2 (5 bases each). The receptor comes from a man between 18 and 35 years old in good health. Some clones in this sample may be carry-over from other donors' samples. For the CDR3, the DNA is TGTGCCAGCAGTTTGGAAGAATCAGGGACGCGCACAGATACGCAGTATTTT. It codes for CASSLEESGTRTDTQYF.